The present entry profiles one T cell receptor (beta chain) with its context. Germline V gene lookup returns CDR1 SGHRS and CDR2 YFSETQ. This CDR3 contains 17 residues. The trim removed 0 bases at V and 1 base at J, leaving 6 bases unmatched. Both 60 Vbeta primers and 13 Jbeta primers went into the PCR. Clones were read by immunoSEQ multiplex PCR, and TCRdb kept only the in-frame ones, dropping some. The table has 85,000 to 130,000 clones, around three quarters seen once. This record comes from a study of cytomegalovirus exposure and HLA in healthy donors. The TCR originated in a female donor in good health and CMV-seropositive. Sequencing input: PBMCs. The V gene is TRBV5-1, the J gene TRBJ2-3; 9 bases map to TRBD2. The CDR3 region is CASSLGGRASGTDTQYF. Here the CDR3 DNA reads TGCGCCAGCAGCTTGGGCGGGAGGGCATCTGGCACAGATACGCAGTATTTT.